This T cell receptor (beta chain) was captured in a study of T cell responses to AZD1222 COVID-19 vaccine. Study-wide results and limits: Spike was spanned by vaccine-associated CD4 TCRs, with dominance at 160-218 and 743-854.

Clones were sequenced by immunoSEQ multiplex PCR, and TCRdb holds only the in-frame ones, with some missing. The table has roughly 60,000 clones, roughly 80% seen once. As for this clone: Its target is not known.

Germline CDR1 and CDR2: SGDLS and YYNGEE. V lost 0 bases, J lost 0 bases, and 1 base lay in between. The CDR3 runs 14 residues. The sequence derives from an adult who received the AZD1222 COVID-19 vaccine. The gene calls are TRBV9 and TRBJ2-6, with D unresolved. The sequenced sample was peripheral blood, obtained 28 days after the second AZD1222 dose. The CDR3 nucleotides are TGTGCCAGCAGCGTAGACTCTGGGGCCAACGTCCTGACTTTC. Its protein is CASSVDSGANVLTF. Variable domain in full (rest from reference TRBV9 and TRBJ2-6): DSGVTQTPKHLITATGQRVTLRCSPRSGDLSVYWYQQSLDQGLQFLIQYYNGEERAKGNILERFSAQQFPDLHSELNLSSLELGDSALYFCASSVDSGANVLTFGAGSRLTVL.